Many counts were recorded for the clone carrying this TCR beta chain. Its matching antigen is unknown. The data derive from a study of blood T cells in healthy people across ages. General study points: Naive and antigen-experienced cells could not be conclusively compared, given unsorted PBMCs.

The length of the CDR3 is 15 residues. From germline, CDR1 is LGHNA and CDR2 YSLEER. The V and J ends lost 0 bases and 3 bases, in that order; junction bases with no gene match: 5. A sample-barcoded 5' primer and a J-beta primer mix were used in a second PCR of roughly 6 to 11 cycles. Via MiXCR, TCRdb re-called the 5' RACE reads, giving one row per CDR3 protein. Of approximately 580,000 distinct CDR3 sequences listed, around 24% were seen once; the top ten hold 7.5% to 9%. Isolated per sample were at least 6.5 million PBMCs. Each sample provided at least 5 micrograms of extracted total RNA. These same records also appear under a second study, on T cells of mothers and their children. That work contributes: An overlap that was slightly higher, though non-significant, was seen in related mother-child pairs versus unrelated pairs.

Sequencing was carried out using blood. This chain connects TRBV4-3 to TRBJ2-7, with 7 nucleotides matching TRBD2. The source is a boy between 5 and 17 years old in good health. The CDR3 nucleotides are TGCGCCAGCAGCCAAGATTCGGGGGGAGTCTACGAGCAGTACTTC. Protein product: CASSQDSGGVYEQYF.